Sequencing of this TCR beta chain was carried out in a study of blood T cell repertoires in COVID-19. In the study overall: The samples span acute and convalescent COVID-19 from the United States, Italy and Spain. Sources were T cells, B-cell-depleted T cells, or PBMCs; the material itself was cDNA or gDNA.

Germline assignment: CDR1 SGHRS and CDR2 YFSETQ. The CDR3 loop spans 15 amino acids. The V gene lost 2 bases and the J gene lost 1 base, with 10 bases spanning the gap. Libraries were prepared by immunoSEQ multiplex PCR; TCRdb keeps only in-frame clonotypes and omits some of them. The sample includes approximately 91,000 clones, approximately 77% of them seen just once. This rearrangement joins TRBV5-1 to TRBJ1-5; D possibly corresponds to TRBD1 (6 bases). This TCR was recovered from a woman of 80 years or more with acute or convalescent COVID-19. Input material: peripheral blood. DNA of the CDR3: TGCGCCAGCAGCTTACAGGGTTCCAGCAATCAGCCCCAGCATTTT. Protein product: CASSLQGSSNQPQHF.